These 21 T cell receptor beta chains originate from one sample sequenced in a study of spatial heterogeneity in lung cancer (dated by TCRdb to 2018 to 2020). The label giving this sample's time point can be read as: sample taken at primary tumor resection. The protocol used for the library was 5' RACE. Sequenced using a NextSeq 500. TCRdb applied fastp at Q25 and MiXCR to the public reads, then kept only in-frame beta chains. Entries that share a CDR3 protein sequence are merged under the most common genes and DNA. The table for this sample lists tens of thousands of distinct CDR3 sequences; about 7.2% of them were counted only once. The biggest ten clones account for over 25% of the sample. The sample was PBMCs, taken at surgery. These receptors all come from a female donor with early-stage non-small cell lung cancer.

This clonotype was found a few times. DNA of the CDR3: TGTGCCAGCAGCTCCGGGCTCCGGGGTGGGGAGCAGTACTTC. Its translation is CASSSGLRGGEQYF. The genes are TRBV7-9 and TRBJ2-7, with TRBD2 as a possible D gene (5 bases). The CDR3 has 14 amino acids. The germline V gene has CDR1 SEHNR and CDR2 FQNEAQ (reference sequence). Trimming cost V 4 bases and J 7 bases, with 17 bases left between them.

This clonotype appeared many times. The chain has TRBV5-5 and TRBJ1-2; no firm D call. The germline CDR1 and CDR2 sequences are SGHKS and YYEKEE (reference sequence). The CDR3 spans 14 residues. With 4 bases removed from V and 0 bases from J, the gap between germline ends came to 10 bases. This chain's CDR3 is CASSPTEANYGYTF. The DNA of the CDR3 is TGTGCCAGCAGCCCGACGGAAGCTAACTATGGCTACACCTTC. Full variable domain (remainder filled in from reference TRBV5-5 and TRBJ1-2): DAGVTQSPTHLIKTRGQQVTLRCSPISGHKSVSWYQQVLGQGPQFIFQYYEKEERGRGNFPDRFSARQFPNYSSELNVNALLLGDSALYLCASSPTEANYGYTFGSGTRLTVV.

This clonotype showed up many times. This chain connects TRBV24-1 to TRBJ2-3; D possibly corresponds to TRBD2 (5 bases). Germline V gives CDR1 KGHDR, CDR2 SFDVKD. The ends were cut back, 10 bases at V and 2 bases at J, with 12 bases in the middle. The CDR3 totals 13 residues. The CDR3 loop reads CATKEAATDTQYF. The CDR3 DNA follows: TGTGCCACTAAGGAGGCCGCCACAGATACGCAGTATTTT.

With respect to this clonotype: This may come from a read error, since a much larger clone is one base off. The chain joins TRBV7-2 to TRBJ2-5, with D unresolved. Germline assignment: CDR1 SGHTA and CDR2 FQGNSA. The CDR3 is 15 residues long. The DNA of the CDR3 is TGTGCCAGCAGCTACTCTCCAGAGTACCAAGAGACCGAGTACTTC. As protein: CASSYSPEYQETEYF.

The chain carries TRBV19 and TRBJ2-1, with 9 nucleotides matching TRBD2. This CDR3 spans 14 amino acids. The trim removed 3 bases at V and 8 bases at J, leaving 5 bases unmatched. Germline V gene sequence: CDR1 LNHDA, CDR2 SQIVND (reference sequence). CDR3 nucleotides: TGTGCCAGTAGTATGGGCGGGGGGGACGATGAGCAGTTCTTC. It specifies CASSMGGGDDEQFF.

This clonotype was counted between two and nine times. CDR3 sequence: CASRLAPELYNEQFF. CDR3 DNA: TGTGCCAGCAGACTAGCGCCAGAACTTTACAATGAGCAGTTCTTC. The rearrangement joins TRBV28 to TRBJ2-1; 7 positions agree with TRBD2. The CDR3 length is 15 residues. Germline V gives CDR1 MDHEN, CDR2 SYDVKM. Trimming removed 6 bases from V and 4 bases from J; junction bases left unmatched: 9.

This clonotype has ten or more counts. V gene TRBV18 combines with J gene TRBJ2-1, with TRBD2 identical over 10 bases. This CDR3 comprises 16 residues. Germline assignment: CDR1 KGHSH and CDR2 LQKENI. The V gene end was trimmed by 3 bases and the J gene end by 3 bases; junction bases not matched to a gene: 5. CDR3 amino acids: CASSPSSGGRYNEQFF. DNA for the CDR3: TGTGCCAGCTCACCTTCTAGCGGGGGCCGCTACAATGAGCAGTTCTTC.

The sample holds many counts of this clonotype. The chain couples TRBV2 to TRBJ2-1, with TRBD1 matching 7 bases. CDR1 SNHLY and CDR2 FYNNEI come from the germline V gene. The CDR3 runs to 13 residues. V was clipped by 7 bases and J by 8 bases; unmatched bases: 8. CDR3 residues: CASTRQGPYEQFF. The CDR3, as DNA: TGTGCCAGCACCCGACAGGGTCCGTATGAGCAGTTCTTC.

This clonotype has ten or more counts. The V and J genes are TRBV2 and TRBJ2-1; D may be TRBD1 (6 bases). The CDR3 runs to 16 residues. Germline CDR1 reads SNHLY; CDR2 reads FYNNEI. The V end lost 4 bases, the J end lost 2 bases, and 15 bases lay between the germline ends. The CDR3 here is CASSAETGQPYNEQFF. The CDR3 DNA is TGTGCCAGCAGTGCCGAGACCGGACAGCCCTACAATGAGCAGTTCTTC.

This clonotype was detected many times. V is TRBV7-8 and J is TRBJ1-6; no firm D call. Trimming removed 2 bases from V and 14 bases from J, with 19 bases in between. Germline V lookup: CDR1 SGHVS, CDR2 FQNEAQ. The length of the CDR3 is 15 residues. Here the CDR3 DNA reads TGTGCCAGCAGCTTAAACACGGGCAGCCCCACGGCCCTCCACTTT. It yields the protein CASSLNTGSPTALHF. Drawing the rest from reference TRBV7-8 and TRBJ1-6, the complete variable domain is GAGVSQSPRYKVAKRGQDVALRCDPISGHVSLFWYQQALGQGPEFLTYFQNEAQLDKSGLPSDRFFAERPEGSVSTLKIQRTQQEDSAVYLCASSLNTGSPTALHFGNGTRLTVT.

About this clonotype: This may arise from a read error, as a much more abundant clone is one base away. The chain combines TRBV9 with TRBJ2-4; the D is unclear. The CDR3 is 13 residues long. Germline V gene sequence: CDR1 SGDLS, CDR2 YYNGEE. The CDR3 is CASRVGEGDIQYF. The CDR3 bases are TGTGCCAGCAGAGTAGGAGAAGGAGACATTCAGTACTTC. The entire variable domain, with the rest obtained from reference TRBV9 and TRBJ2-4, is as follows: DSGVTQTPKHLITATGQRVTLRCSPRSGDLSVYWYQQSLDQGLQFLIQYYNGEERAKGNILERFSAQQFPDLHSELNLSSLELGDSALYFCASRVGEGDIQYFGAGTRLSVL.

This clonotype was detected ten times or more. The CDR3 bases are TGTGCCAGCAGCCCATGGACTGGGTACGAGCAGTACTTC. Protein sequence: CASSPWTGYEQYF. The J gene is TRBJ2-7, the V gene TRBV5-4; TRBD2 might be the D (5 bases). The CDR3 consists of 13 residues. The germline V gene encodes CDR1 SGHNT and CDR2 YYREEE (reference sequence). V was clipped by 4 bases and J by 4 bases, with 12 bases between them.

This clonotype was detected ten times or more. V is TRBV28 and J is TRBJ2-7; D unresolved. Trimming cost V 0 bases and J 0 bases, with 6 bases left between them. The CDR3 runs 14 residues. CDR1 and CDR2 from the germline V gene are MDHEN and SYDVKM. CDR3 protein: CASSLWASSYEQYF. DNA for the CDR3: TGTGCCAGCAGTTTATGGGCAAGCTCCTACGAGCAGTACTTC. Supplemented by reference TRBV28 and TRBJ2-7, the full variable domain reads DVKVTQSSRYLVKRTGEKVFLECVQDMDHENMFWYRQDPGLGLRLIYFSYDVKMKEKGDIPEGYSVSREKKERFSLILESASTNQTSMYLCASSLWASSYEQYFGPGTRLTVT.

This clonotype was recorded a few times. The chain joins TRBV15 to TRBJ1-4, with a possible D match to TRBD1 (5 bases). The CDR3 contains 12 residues. Germline V gene lookup returns CDR1 LNHNV and CDR2 YYDKDF (reference sequence). Trimming removed 3 bases at V and 16 bases at J, with 15 bases between. In DNA, the CDR3 is TGTGCCACCAGCAGCCTAGGGACCTTGGAGTTTTTT. The encoded protein is CATSSLGTLEFF.

The table lists this clonotype with many counts. This sequence joins TRBV7-2 and TRBJ2-7, with 7 positions matching TRBD1. The ends lost 3 bases at V and 2 bases at J; junction bases unmatched: 7. The germline V gene encodes CDR1 SGHTA and CDR2 FQGNSA. The CDR3 loop spans 15 amino acids. CDR3 in amino acids: CASSFDSGTAYEQYF. DNA for the CDR3: TGTGCCAGCAGCTTCGACTCCGGGACAGCCTACGAGCAGTACTTC.

This clonotype came up many times. The gene calls are TRBV6-2 or TRBV6-3 and TRBJ2-1; tentatively, D is TRBD2 (6 bases). This CDR3 has 17 residues. The germline V gene has CDR1 MNHEY and CDR2 SVGEGT. V was cut by 3 bases and J by 2 bases, with 17 bases left in between. CDR3 coding DNA: TGTGCCAGCAGTTATTCCGGGAGCGCCTCTGCCTACAATGAGCAGTTCTTC. As protein: CASSYSGSASAYNEQFF.

This clonotype was counted many times. The rearrangement uses TRBV7-9 and TRBJ2-1; D not resolved. V dropped 2 bases and J dropped 0 bases, with 11 bases sitting between them. The CDR3 has 16 amino acids. Per germline, CDR1 SEHNR and CDR2 FQNEAQ (reference sequence). In DNA form, the CDR3 reads TGTGCCAGCAGCTTAAACGCTGGACCCTCCTACAATGAGCAGTTCTTC. Protein: CASSLNAGPSYNEQFF.

This clonotype was picked up one time. The CDR3 nucleotides read TGTGCCAGCAGCCTACTAGCGGGGATTATCTACGAGCAGTACTTC. It encodes CASSLLAGIIYEQYF. The chain carries TRBV5-5 and TRBJ2-7; 10 nucleotides line up with TRBD2. V was clipped by 4 bases and J by 3 bases; unmatched bases: 7. Germline V gives CDR1 SGHKS, CDR2 YYEKEE (reference sequence). The CDR3 is 15 residues long.

The chain is built from TRBV6-6 and TRBJ2-5; D possibly uses TRBD1 or TRBD2 (5 bases each). Germline V gene sequence: CDR1 MNHNY, CDR2 SVGAGI (reference sequence). Trimming left V 5 bases short and J 5 bases short, with 18 bases between. CDR3 length equals 15 residues. The CDR3, as DNA: TGTGCCAGCAGTAACCCTGGGACCCTTGGGGAGACCCAGTACTTC. Amino acid sequence: CASSNPGTLGETQYF.

The CDR3 here is CASSSDRKTYEQYF. CDR3 in DNA: TGTGCCAGCAGTTCAGACAGGAAAACCTACGAGCAGTACTTC. This sequence joins TRBV6-5 and TRBJ2-7; TRBD1 might be the D (6 bases). Germline V lookup: CDR1 MNHEY, CDR2 SVGAGI. CDR3 length equals 14 residues. Trimming stripped 4 bases from V and 2 bases from J, with 12 bases between.

V usage is TRBV2 and J usage is TRBJ2-3; no firm D call. This CDR3 comprises 14 residues. Germline CDR1 SNHLY, CDR2 FYNNEI. Trimming shortened V by 4 bases and J by 4 bases, and 12 bases separated the two germline ends. The CDR3: CASSVGPRPDTQYF. The CDR3 bases are TGTGCCAGCAGTGTTGGCCCCAGACCAGATACGCAGTATTTT.